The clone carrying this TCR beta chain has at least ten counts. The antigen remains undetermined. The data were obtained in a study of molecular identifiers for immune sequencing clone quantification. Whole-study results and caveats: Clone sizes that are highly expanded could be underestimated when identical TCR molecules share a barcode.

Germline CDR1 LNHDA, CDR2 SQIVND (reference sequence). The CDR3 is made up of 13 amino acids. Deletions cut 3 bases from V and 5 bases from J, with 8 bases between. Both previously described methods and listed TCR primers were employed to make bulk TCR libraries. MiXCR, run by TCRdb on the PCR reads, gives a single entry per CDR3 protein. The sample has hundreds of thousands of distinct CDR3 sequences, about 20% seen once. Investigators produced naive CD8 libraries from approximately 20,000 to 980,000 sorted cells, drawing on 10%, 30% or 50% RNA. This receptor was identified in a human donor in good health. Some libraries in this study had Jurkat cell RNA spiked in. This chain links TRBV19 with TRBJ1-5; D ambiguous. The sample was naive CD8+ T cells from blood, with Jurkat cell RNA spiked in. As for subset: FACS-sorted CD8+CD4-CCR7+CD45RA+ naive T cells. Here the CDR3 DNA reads TGTGCCAGTAGTATTATTGGGCATCAGCCCCAGCATTTT. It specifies CASSIIGHQPQHF.